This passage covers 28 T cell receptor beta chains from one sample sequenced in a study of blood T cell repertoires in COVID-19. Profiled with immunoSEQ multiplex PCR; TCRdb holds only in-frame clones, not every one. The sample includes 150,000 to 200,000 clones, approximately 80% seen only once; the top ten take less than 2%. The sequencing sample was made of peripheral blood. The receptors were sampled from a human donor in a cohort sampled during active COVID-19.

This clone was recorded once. The CDR3 nucleotides are TGTGCCAGCAGCCACCACACAAAGGGGGTGTCCTATAATTCACCCCTCCACTTT. Translated, it gives CASSHHTKGVSYNSPLHF. This sequence joins TRBV3-1 (or the pseudogene TRBV3-2) and TRBJ1-6, with D maybe TRBD1 (6 bases). Germline V gives CDR1 LGHDT, CDR2 YNNKEL (reference sequence). This CDR3 has 18 residues. V dropped 3 bases and J dropped 1 base, with 16 bases sitting between them.

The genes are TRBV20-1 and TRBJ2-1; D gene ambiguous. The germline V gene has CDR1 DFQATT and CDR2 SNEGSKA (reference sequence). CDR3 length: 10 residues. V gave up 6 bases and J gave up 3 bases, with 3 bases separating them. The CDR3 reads CSAIYNEQFF. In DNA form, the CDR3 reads TGCAGTGCCATCTACAATGAGCAGTTCTTC.

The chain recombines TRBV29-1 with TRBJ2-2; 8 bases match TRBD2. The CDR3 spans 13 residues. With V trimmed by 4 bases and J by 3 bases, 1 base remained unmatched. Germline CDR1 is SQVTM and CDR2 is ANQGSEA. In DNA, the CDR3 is TGCAGCGTTGTTAGCGGGGACACCGGGGAGCTGTTTTTT. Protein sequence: CSVVSGDTGELFF.

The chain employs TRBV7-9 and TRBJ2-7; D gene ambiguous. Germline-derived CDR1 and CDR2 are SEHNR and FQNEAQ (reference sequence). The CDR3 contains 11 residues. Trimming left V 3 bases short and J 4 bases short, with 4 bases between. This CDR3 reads CASSFLYEQYF. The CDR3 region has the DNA TGTGCCAGCAGCTTTCTTTACGAGCAGTACTTC.

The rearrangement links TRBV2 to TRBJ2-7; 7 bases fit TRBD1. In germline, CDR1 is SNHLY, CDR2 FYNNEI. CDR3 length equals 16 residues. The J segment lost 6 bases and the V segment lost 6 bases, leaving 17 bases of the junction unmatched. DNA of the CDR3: TGTGCCAGCAGCGTATCCGGGACAGTCCCATTCCTCGAGCAGTACTTC. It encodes CASSVSGTVPFLEQYF.

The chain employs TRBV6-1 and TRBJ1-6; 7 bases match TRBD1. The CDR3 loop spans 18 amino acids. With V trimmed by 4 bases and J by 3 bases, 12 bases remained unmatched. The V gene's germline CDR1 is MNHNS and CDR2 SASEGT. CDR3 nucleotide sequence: TGTGCCAGCAGTGTCGGGACAGCCAGCCGAATCTATAATTCACCCCTCCACTTT. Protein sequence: CASSVGTASRIYNSPLHF.

This CDR3 reads CASSEGGNSPLHF. CDR3 nucleotides: TGTGCCAGCAGTGAAGGGGGCAATTCACCCCTCCACTTT. The genes are TRBV6-1 and TRBJ1-6; maybe TRBD1 (5 bases). This CDR3 has 13 residues. Looked up from germline, CDR1 is MNHNS and CDR2 is SASEGT. Trimming stripped 1 base from V and 7 bases from J, with 5 bases between.

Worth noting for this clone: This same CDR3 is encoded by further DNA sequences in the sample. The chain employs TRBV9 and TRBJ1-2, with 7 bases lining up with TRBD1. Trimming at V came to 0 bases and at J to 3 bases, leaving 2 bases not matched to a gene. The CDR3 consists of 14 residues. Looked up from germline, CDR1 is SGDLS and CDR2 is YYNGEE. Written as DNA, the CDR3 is TGTGCCAGCAGCGTAGGAGGGGGCGACTATGGCTACACCTTC. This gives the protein CASSVGGGDYGYTF.

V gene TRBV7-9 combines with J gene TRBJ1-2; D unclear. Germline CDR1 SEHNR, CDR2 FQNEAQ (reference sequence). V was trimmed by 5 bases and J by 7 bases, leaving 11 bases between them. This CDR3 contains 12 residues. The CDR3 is CASSPSRAGYTF. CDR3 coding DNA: TGTGCCAGCAGCCCCTCGAGGGCTGGCTACACCTTC. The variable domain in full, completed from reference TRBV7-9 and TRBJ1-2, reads DTGVSQNPRHKITKRGQNVTFRCDPISEHNRLYWYRQTLGQGPEFLTYFQNEAQLEKSRLLSDRFSAERPKGSFSTLEIQRTEQGDSAMYLCASSPSRAGYTFGSGTRLTVV.

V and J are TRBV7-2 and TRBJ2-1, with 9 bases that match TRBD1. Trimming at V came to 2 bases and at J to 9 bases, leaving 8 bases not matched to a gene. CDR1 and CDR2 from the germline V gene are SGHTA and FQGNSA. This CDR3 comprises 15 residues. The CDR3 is CASSLRGQGGGEQFF. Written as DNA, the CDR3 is TGTGCCAGCAGCTTAAGGGGACAGGGAGGGGGTGAGCAGTTCTTC.

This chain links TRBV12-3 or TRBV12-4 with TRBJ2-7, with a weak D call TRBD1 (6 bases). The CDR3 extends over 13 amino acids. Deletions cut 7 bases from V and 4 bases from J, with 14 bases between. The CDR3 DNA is TGTGCCAGCACCCTAACAGGGATTTACGAGCAGTACTTC. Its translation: CASTLTGIYEQYF.

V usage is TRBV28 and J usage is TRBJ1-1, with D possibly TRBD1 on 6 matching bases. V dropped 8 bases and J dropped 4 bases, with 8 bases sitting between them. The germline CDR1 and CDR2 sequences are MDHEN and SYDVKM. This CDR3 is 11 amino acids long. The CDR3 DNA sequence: TGTGCCAGCGGGGGCATCACTGAAGCTTTCTTT. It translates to CASGGITEAFF.

The CDR3 spells CASSQDLRGYYNEQFF. DNA of the CDR3: TGCGCCAGCAGCCAAGATCTGCGGGGGTATTACAATGAGCAGTTCTTC. The chain combines TRBV4-3 with TRBJ2-1, with 7 bases lining up with TRBD2. With V trimmed by 0 bases and J by 4 bases, 6 bases remained unmatched. The CDR3 covers 16 residues. The germline gives CDR1 LGHNA, CDR2 YSLEER.

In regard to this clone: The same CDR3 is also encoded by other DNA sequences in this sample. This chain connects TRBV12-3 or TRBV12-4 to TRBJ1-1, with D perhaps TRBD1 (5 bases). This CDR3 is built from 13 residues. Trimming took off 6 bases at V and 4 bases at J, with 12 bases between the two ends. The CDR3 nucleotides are TGTGCCAGCAGCCAACAAGGGGCCACTGAAGCTTTCTTT. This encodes CASSQQGATEAFF.

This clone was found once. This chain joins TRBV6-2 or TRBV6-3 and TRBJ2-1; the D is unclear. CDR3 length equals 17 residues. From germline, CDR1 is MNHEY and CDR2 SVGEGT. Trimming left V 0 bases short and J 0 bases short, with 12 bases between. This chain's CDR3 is CASSYSILTGSYNEQFF. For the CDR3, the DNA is TGTGCCAGCAGTTACTCGATACTAACCGGCTCCTACAATGAGCAGTTCTTC.

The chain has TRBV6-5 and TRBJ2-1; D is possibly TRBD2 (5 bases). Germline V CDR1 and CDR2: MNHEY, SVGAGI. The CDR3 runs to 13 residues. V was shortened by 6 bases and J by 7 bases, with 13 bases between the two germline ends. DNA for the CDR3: TGTGCCAGCAGCCAAGGTGGCGGGAATGAGCAGTTCTTC. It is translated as CASSQGGGNEQFF.

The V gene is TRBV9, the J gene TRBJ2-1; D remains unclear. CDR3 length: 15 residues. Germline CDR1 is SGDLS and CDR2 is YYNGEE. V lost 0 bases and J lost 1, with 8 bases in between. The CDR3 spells CASSVGSRSYNEQFF. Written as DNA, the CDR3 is TGTGCCAGCAGCGTAGGGTCGAGATCCTACAATGAGCAGTTCTTC.

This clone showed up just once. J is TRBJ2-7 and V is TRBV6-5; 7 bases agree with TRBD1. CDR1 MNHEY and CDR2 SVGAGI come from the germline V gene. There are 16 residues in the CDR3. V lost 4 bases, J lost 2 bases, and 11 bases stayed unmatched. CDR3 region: CASSSLNRGYAYEQYF. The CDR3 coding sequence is TGTGCCAGCAGTTCCCTGAACAGGGGATATGCCTACGAGCAGTACTTC.

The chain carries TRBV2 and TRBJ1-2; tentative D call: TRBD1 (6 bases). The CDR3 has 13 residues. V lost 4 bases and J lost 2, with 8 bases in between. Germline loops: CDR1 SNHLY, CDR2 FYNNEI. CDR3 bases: TGTGCCAGCAGTGTACAGGGCAACTATGGCTACACCTTC. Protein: CASSVQGNYGYTF. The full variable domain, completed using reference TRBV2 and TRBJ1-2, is EPEVTQTPSHQVTQMGQEVILRCVPISNHLYFYWYRQILGQKVEFLVSFYNNEISEKSEIFDDQFSVERPDGSNFTLKIRSTKLEDSAMYFCASSVQGNYGYTFGSGTRLTVV.

This chain's CDR3 is CASSLDLVRMGEQYF. The DNA for the CDR3 is TGTGCCAGCAGCTTAGACTTGGTCAGGATGGGCGAGCAGTACTTC. The chain has TRBV11-2 and TRBJ2-7, with D unresolved. The V gene lost 0 bases and the J gene lost 6 bases, with 15 bases spanning the gap. Germline V gene lookup returns CDR1 SGHAT and CDR2 FQNNGV. The CDR3 runs 15 residues.

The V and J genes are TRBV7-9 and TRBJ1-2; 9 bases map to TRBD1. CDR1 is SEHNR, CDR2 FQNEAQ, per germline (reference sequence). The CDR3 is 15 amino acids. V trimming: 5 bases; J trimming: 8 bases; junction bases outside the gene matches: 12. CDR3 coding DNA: TGTGCCAGCAGCCAGAGGACAGGGGAATTCCGCGGCTACACCTTC. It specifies CASSQRTGEFRGYTF.

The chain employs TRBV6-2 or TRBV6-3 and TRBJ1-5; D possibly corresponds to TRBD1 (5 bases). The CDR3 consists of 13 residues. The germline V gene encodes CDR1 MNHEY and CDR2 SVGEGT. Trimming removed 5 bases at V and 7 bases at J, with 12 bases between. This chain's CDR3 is CASSQGLLQPQHF. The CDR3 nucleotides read TGTGCCAGCAGTCAGGGACTTCTACAGCCCCAGCATTTT.

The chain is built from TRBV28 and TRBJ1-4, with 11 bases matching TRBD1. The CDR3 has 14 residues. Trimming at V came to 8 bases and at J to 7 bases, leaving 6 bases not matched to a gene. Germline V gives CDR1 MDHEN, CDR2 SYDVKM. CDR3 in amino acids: CASGHGTGGEKLFF. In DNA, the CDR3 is TGTGCCAGCGGCCACGGGACAGGGGGTGAAAAACTGTTTTTT. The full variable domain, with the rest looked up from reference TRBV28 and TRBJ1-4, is DVKVTQSSRYLVKRTGEKVFLECVQDMDHENMFWYRQDPGLGLRLIYFSYDVKMKEKGDIPEGYSVSREKKERFSLILESASTNQTSMYLCASGHGTGGEKLFFGSGTQLSVL.

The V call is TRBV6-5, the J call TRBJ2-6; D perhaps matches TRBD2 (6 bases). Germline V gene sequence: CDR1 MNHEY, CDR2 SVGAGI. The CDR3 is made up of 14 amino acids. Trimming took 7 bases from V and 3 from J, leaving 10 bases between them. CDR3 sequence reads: CASTRGSGANVLTF. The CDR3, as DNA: TGTGCCAGCACCCGGGGGAGTGGGGCCAACGTCCTGACTTTC.

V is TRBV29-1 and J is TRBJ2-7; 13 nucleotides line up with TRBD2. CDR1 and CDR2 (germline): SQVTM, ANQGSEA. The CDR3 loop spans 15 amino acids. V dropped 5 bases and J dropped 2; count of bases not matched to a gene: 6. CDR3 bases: TGCAGCGTTCATGGACTAGCGGGGGCTACCTACGAGCAGTACTTC. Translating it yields CSVHGLAGATYEQYF.

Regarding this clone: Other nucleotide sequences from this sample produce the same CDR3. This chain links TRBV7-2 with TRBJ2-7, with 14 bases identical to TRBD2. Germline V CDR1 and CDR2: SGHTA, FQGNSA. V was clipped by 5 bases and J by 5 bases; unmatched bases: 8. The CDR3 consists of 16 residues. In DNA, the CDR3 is TGTGCCAGCAGCCCGAGGGGACTAGCGGGAGCAAACGAGCAGTACTTC. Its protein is CASSPRGLAGANEQYF.

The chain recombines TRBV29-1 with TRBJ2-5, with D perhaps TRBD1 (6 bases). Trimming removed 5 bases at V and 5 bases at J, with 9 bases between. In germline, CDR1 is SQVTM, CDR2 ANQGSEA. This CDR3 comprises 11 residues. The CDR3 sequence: CSVRQGETQYF. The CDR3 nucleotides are TGCAGCGTTAGGCAGGGGGAGACCCAGTACTTC.

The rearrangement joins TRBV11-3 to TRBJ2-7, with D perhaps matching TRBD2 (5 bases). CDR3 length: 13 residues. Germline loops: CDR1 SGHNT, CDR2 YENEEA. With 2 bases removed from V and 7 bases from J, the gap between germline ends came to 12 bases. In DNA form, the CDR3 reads TGTGCCAGCAGCTTATTCAGGACTGGTGAGCAGTACTTC. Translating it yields CASSLFRTGEQYF.